Listed below are T cell receptor beta chains from one sample, sequenced in a study of blood T cell repertoires in COVID-19. The method was immunoSEQ multiplex PCR; TCRdb's version includes in-frame clones alone and lacks a portion of them. The data contain some 390,000 clones, about 90% of them singletons. Sequenced material: peripheral blood. The receptors here all came from a woman in her sixties or seventies with COVID-19, enrolled during active disease. Both conserved end residues are part of each CDR3. A D gene is named only where the DNA matches it firmly. Expanded clones are given a class, and other clones once, few, many or no size at all.

NA,15,TRBV6-5,TRBD1,TRBJ2-1,TGTGCCAGCAGTTATCGGACAGGGTTGGGGGATGAGCAGTTCTTC,CASSYRTGLGDEQFF
NA,14,TRBV6-5,TRBD1,TRBJ1-2,TGTGCCAGCAGGCGGGACAGGGCTGGCTATGGCTACACCTTC,CASRRDRAGYGYTF
NA,14,TRBV2,NA,TRBJ1-6,TGTGCCAGCAGTATCGAGAGGGATAATTCACCCCTCCACTTT,CASSIERDNSPLHF
NA,13,TRBV12-3/TRBV12-4,NA,TRBJ2-7,TGTGCCAGCAGAGAAGGACAGACATACGAGCAGTACTTC,CASREGQTYEQYF
NA,15,TRBV6-6,NA,TRBJ1-3,TGTGCCAGCAGTTACGAGGACAGAACCGGAAACACCATATATTTT,CASSYEDRTGNTIYF
NA,15,TRBV6-6,NA,TRBJ1-1,TGTGCCAGCAGTTACTCGTCCCAGGGGAACACTGAAGCTTTCTTT,CASSYSSQGNTEAFF
NA,14,TRBV5-1,NA,TRBJ2-7,TGCGCCAGCAGCCTTGACAGGCGTAATTACGAGCAGTACTTC,CASSLDRRNYEQYF
NA,14,TRBV7-3,TRBD1,TRBJ2-7,TGTGCCAGCAGCTGGAGGGACAGGGGAAGCGAGCAGTACTTC,CASSWRDRGSEQYF
NA,15,TRBV4-1,NA,TRBJ2-1,TGCGCCAGCAGCCAAACAGGGACCTACTACAATGAGCAGTTCTTC,CASSQTGTYYNEQFF
NA,17,TRBV11-2,TRBD2,TRBJ2-3,TGTGCCAGCAGCTTCCCGGGGCGGGGGAGTCCCACAGATACGCAGTATTTT,CASSFPGRGSPTDTQYF
NA,15,TRBV6-6,TRBD1,TRBJ1-3,TGTGCCAGCAGTCGACAGGGGTCCGCTGGAAACACCATATATTTT,CASSRQGSAGNTIYF
NA,12,TRBV19,NA,TRBJ1-2,TGTGCCAGTACCCCAGCGACGGGGGGCTACACCTTC,CASTPATGGYTF
NA,16,TRBV15,TRBD1,TRBJ1-2,TGTGCCACCAGCAGAGGACAGGGGAGGAATAACTATGGCTACACCTTC,CATSRGQGRNNYGYTF
NA,15,TRBV4-1,NA,TRBJ1-2,TGCGCCAGCAGCCCCGTGGAAGGGGCCAACTATGGCTACACCTTC,CASSPVEGANYGYTF
NA,12,TRBV29-1,NA,TRBJ1-2,TGCAGCGTTGAGACACCCGTTCAGGGCTACACCTTC,CSVETPVQGYTF
NA,17,TRBV6-4,TRBD1,TRBJ1-2,TGTGCCAGCAGTGACTCGACAGGGGGATCCCCTTCCCATGGCTACACCTTC,CASSDSTGGSPSHGYTF
NA,14,TRBV5-1,NA,TRBJ1-2,TGCGCCAGCAGCCCGGGTCGGATTAACTATGGCTACACCTTC,CASSPGRINYGYTF
once,13,TRBV9,NA,TRBJ1-2,TGTGCCAGCAGCCCCTTGTCCTCAGGAGGCTACACCTTC,CASSPLSSGGYTF
NA,15,TRBV11-2,TRBD2,TRBJ2-2,TGTGCCAGCAGCCCAGCGGGGGGGCAGACCGGGGAGCTGTTTTTT,CASSPAGGQTGELFF
NA,15,TRBV5-1,TRBD2,TRBJ2-5,TGCGCCAGCAGCTTAGCGGGGGGGCGCGGAGAGACCCAGTACTTC,CASSLAGGRGETQYF
NA,11,TRBV6-5,NA,TRBJ1-1,TGTGCCAGCAGACGGACAGTTGAAGCTTTCTTT,CASRRTVEAFF
NA,15,TRBV5-1,TRBD2,TRBJ2-2,TGCGCCAGCAGCTTGTCTAGCGGGGGCACCGGGGAGCTGTTTTTT,CASSLSSGGTGELFF
NA,17,TRBV7-3,TRBD1,TRBJ2-5,TGTGCCAGCAGCTCCGGGACCGGGACAGGGGTGGTGGAGACCCAGTACTTC,CASSSGTGTGVVETQYF
NA,16,TRBV9,TRBD1,TRBJ1-1,TGTGCCAGCAGCGTTACCCCGGGACAGGGTAGAACTGAAGCTTTCTTT,CASSVTPGQGRTEAFF
NA,15,TRBV27,TRBD2,TRBJ2-1,TGTGCCAGCAGTAGGACTAGCGGGGCTTACAATGAGCAGTTCTTC,CASSRTSGAYNEQFF
NA,14,TRBV19,NA,TRBJ2-2,TGTGCCAGCCACAGGGCCTCGAACACCGGGGAGCTGTTTTTT,CASHRASNTGELFF
NA,15,TRBV6-1,TRBD1,TRBJ1-1,TGTGCCAGCAGTGATCGGGACAGGCACGGAAATGAAGCTTTCTTT,CASSDRDRHGNEAFF
NA,18,TRBV6-1,TRBD2,TRBJ2-3,TGTGCCAGCAGTGGTGCGGGTCTAGCGGGGGCCTCCACAGATACGCAGTATTTT,CASSGAGLAGASTDTQYF
NA,14,TRBV18,NA,TRBJ1-1,TGTGCCAGCTCACCCAGCGATGGGAGTGCTGAAGCTTTCTTT,CASSPSDGSAEAFF
NA,13,TRBV28,NA,TRBJ1-4,TGTGCCAGCTGGGTCCCCACGGGGGAAAAACTGTTTTTT,CASWVPTGEKLFF
NA,13,TRBV3-1/TRBV3-2,TRBD1,TRBJ1-2,TGTGCCAGCAGCCCCGGGACAGGGACCGGCTACACCTTC,CASSPGTGTGYTF
NA,12,TRBV6-5,NA,TRBJ1-1,TGTGCCAGTGGGGGCGGAAAGACTGAAGCTTTCTTT,CASGGGKTEAFF
NA,19,TRBV18,TRBD1,TRBJ2-7,TGTGCCAGCTCACCACCGAGAGGGACAGGGCCTAGGGGGTCCTACGAGCAGTACTTC,CASSPPRGTGPRGSYEQYF
NA,15,TRBV6-5,NA,TRBJ1-1,TGTGCCAGCAGTTATGGTGGGGGCGCCGACACTGAAGCTTTCTTT,CASSYGGGADTEAFF
NA,14,TRBV5-4,NA,TRBJ1-2,TGTGCCAGCAGCTTGTTAGGTGGAGGCTATGGCTACACCTTC,CASSLLGGGYGYTF
NA,17,TRBV5-3,NA,TRBJ1-2,TGTGCCAGAAGATTTCGGTATCCGGGAGAAACTGGTGGTGGCTACACCTTC,CARRFRYPGETGGGYTF
few,16,TRBV5-1,TRBD1,TRBJ1-4,TGCGCCAGCAGCATCCAGACAGGGGGCCGGGGTGAAAAACTGTTTTTT,CASSIQTGGRGEKLFF
few,12,TRBV12-3/TRBV12-4,NA,TRBJ2-7,TGTGCCAGCAGTTTGCGGGGCTACGAGCAGTACTTC,CASSLRGYEQYF
NA,14,TRBV4-2,NA,TRBJ2-7,TGTGCCAGCAGCCAAGGGCGAGGCGGGTACGAGCAGTACTTC,CASSQGRGGYEQYF
NA,14,TRBV6-5,NA,TRBJ2-3,TGTGCCAGCACCCCTTTTCGTAGCACAGATACGCAGTATTTT,CASTPFRSTDTQYF
NA,14,TRBV4-1,NA,TRBJ2-5,TGCGCCAGCAGCCAAGGGGAGGAAGGGGAGACCCAGTACTTC,CASSQGEEGETQYF
NA,14,TRBV6-1,NA,TRBJ1-1,TGTGCCAGCAGTGAACAGCAGGGGATCACTGAAGCTTTCTTT,CASSEQQGITEAFF
NA,15,TRBV5-1,TRBD1,TRBJ1-2,TGCGCCAGCAGCGGATCCGGCGGGACAGCCTATGGCTACACCTTC,CASSGSGGTAYGYTF
NA,15,TRBV19,TRBD2,TRBJ2-5,TGTGCCAGTAGTATAGGCGGGACTAGCAAAGAGACCCAGTACTTC,CASSIGGTSKETQYF
NA,14,TRBV10-3,TRBD1,TRBJ1-1,TGTGCCATCAGTGACCAGGGGGGGAACACTGAAGCTTTCTTT,CAISDQGGNTEAFF
NA,15,TRBV19,TRBD1,TRBJ1-2,TGTGCCAGTAGTATCTCCGGGACAGGACTGGAAGGCTACACCTTC,CASSISGTGLEGYTF
NA,13,TRBV14,NA,TRBJ2-4,TGTGCCAGCAGCCAAGACCCAGGGATCATTCAGTACTTC,CASSQDPGIIQYF